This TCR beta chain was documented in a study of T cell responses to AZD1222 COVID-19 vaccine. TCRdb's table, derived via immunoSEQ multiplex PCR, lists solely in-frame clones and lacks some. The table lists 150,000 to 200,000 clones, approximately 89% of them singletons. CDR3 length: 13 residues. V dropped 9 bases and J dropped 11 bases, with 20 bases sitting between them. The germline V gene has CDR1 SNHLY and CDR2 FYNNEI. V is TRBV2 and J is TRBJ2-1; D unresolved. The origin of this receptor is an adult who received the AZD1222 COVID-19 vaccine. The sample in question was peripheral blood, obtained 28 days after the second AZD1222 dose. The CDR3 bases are TGTGCCAGTACCGGAGAGCTAAGGGTTAAGCAGTTCTTC. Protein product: CASTGELRVKQFF.